This T cell receptor beta chain was found in a study of blood T cell repertoires in COVID-19. Sequenced by immunoSEQ multiplex PCR; TCRdb stores in-frame clones only, minus some. The profile shows under 250,000 clones, roughly 89% of them singletons. The sequence was obtained from a woman aged 40 to 50 who had recovered from COVID-19. Sequenced input: peripheral blood.

The DNA for the CDR3 is TGTGCCAGCAGACCTCAAGGGACAGGGCAGTACACCTTC. Its translation is CASRPQGTGQYTF. The V gene is TRBV2, the J gene TRBJ1-2; 9 nucleotides line up with TRBD1. Germline V gene sequence: CDR1 SNHLY, CDR2 FYNNEI. After removal of 6 bases from V and 11 bases from J, the junction contained 10 bases not matched to a gene. This CDR3 comprises 13 residues.